Listed below are T cell receptor beta chains from one sample, sequenced in a study of blood T cell repertoires in COVID-19. The method was immunoSEQ multiplex PCR; TCRdb's version includes in-frame clones alone and lacks a portion of them. In the table there are 250,000 to 300,000 clones, roughly nine tenths of which are singletons. Specimen: peripheral blood. Every receptor here comes from a young man with active or convalescent COVID-19. Each CDR3 is given with its conserved first and last residue. The order of the fields is V gene, J gene, clone size, CDR3 length, D gene, CDR3 protein, CDR3 DNA. D genes are given only for firm matches. Clone size is stated in some rows and not others, as once, few, many or a class when expanded.

V gene: TRBV5-5
J gene: TRBJ1-4
clone size: -
CDR3 length: 16
D gene: -
CDR3 protein: CASSSTLWSSNEKLFF
CDR3 DNA: TGTGCCAGCAGTTCCACCCTTTGGAGCTCTAATGAAAAACTGTTTTTT

V gene: TRBV9
J gene: TRBJ2-2
clone size: -
CDR3 length: 16
D gene: -
CDR3 protein: CASSVRGTPDTGELFF
CDR3 DNA: TGTGCCAGCAGCGTTCGCGGGACTCCGGACACCGGGGAGCTGTTTTTT

V gene: TRBV30
J gene: TRBJ1-4
clone size: -
CDR3 length: 14
D gene: TRBD1
CDR3 protein: CAWSSPGTDEKLFF
CDR3 DNA: TGTGCCTGGAGTTCCCCCGGGACAGATGAAAAACTGTTTTTT

V gene: TRBV6-5
J gene: TRBJ1-6
clone size: -
CDR3 length: 16
D gene: -
CDR3 protein: CASSYSALRVDSPLHF
CDR3 DNA: TGTGCCAGCAGTTACTCAGCCCTACGAGTTGATTCACCCCTCCACTTT

V gene: TRBV9
J gene: TRBJ1-5
clone size: -
CDR3 length: 15
D gene: TRBD1
CDR3 protein: CASSRTGGSNQPQHF
CDR3 DNA: TGTGCCAGCAGCCGTACAGGGGGTAGCAATCAGCCCCAGCATTTT

V gene: TRBV6-9
J gene: TRBJ1-5
clone size: -
CDR3 length: 19
D gene: TRBD1
CDR3 protein: CASSYFRQGTYPPPQAQHF
CDR3 DNA: TGTGCCAGCAGTTATTTCCGACAGGGGACCTATCCCCCCCCACAGGCCCAGCATTTT

V gene: TRBV28
J gene: TRBJ1-1
clone size: -
CDR3 length: 14
D gene: TRBD1
CDR3 protein: CASSLEGAGTEAFF
CDR3 DNA: TGTGCCAGCTCCTTAGAGGGGGCAGGGACTGAAGCTTTCTTT

V gene: TRBV3-1/TRBV3-2
J gene: TRBJ2-5
clone size: few
CDR3 length: 13
D gene: -
CDR3 protein: CASSRNTGETQYF
CDR3 DNA: TGTGCCAGCAGCCGTAACACGGGAGAGACCCAGTACTTC

V gene: TRBV20-1
J gene: TRBJ2-4
clone size: -
CDR3 length: 11
D gene: TRBD1
CDR3 protein: CSARYRQGRYF
CDR3 DNA: TGCAGTGCTAGATATCGACAGGGAAGGTACTTC

V gene: TRBV27
J gene: TRBJ1-1
clone size: -
CDR3 length: 18
D gene: -
CDR3 protein: CASSLFSPTGRVNTEAFF
CDR3 DNA: TGTGCCAGCAGTTTATTCTCTCCGACAGGTCGTGTGAACACTGAAGCTTTCTTT

V gene: TRBV3-1/TRBV3-2
J gene: TRBJ2-7
clone size: few
CDR3 length: 13
D gene: TRBD2
CDR3 protein: CASSQGTSYEQYF
CDR3 DNA: TGTGCCAGCAGCCAAGGGACTAGTTACGAGCAGTACTTC

V gene: TRBV19
J gene: TRBJ1-5
clone size: -
CDR3 length: 19
D gene: TRBD1
CDR3 protein: CASSIYWTGQRNSNQPQHF
CDR3 DNA: TGTGCCAGTAGTATTTACTGGACAGGGCAGAGGAATAGCAATCAGCCCCAGCATTTT

V gene: TRBV19
J gene: TRBJ2-7
clone size: -
CDR3 length: 11
D gene: -
CDR3 protein: CASSGLYEQYF
CDR3 DNA: TGTGCCAGTTCCGGACTGTACGAGCAGTACTTC

V gene: TRBV7-9
J gene: TRBJ1-2
clone size: -
CDR3 length: 11
D gene: TRBD1
CDR3 protein: CASRDRDQSTF
CDR3 DNA: TGTGCCAGCAGGGACAGGGACCAGAGCACCTTC

V gene: TRBV4-3
J gene: TRBJ2-4
clone size: -
CDR3 length: 16
D gene: TRBD1
CDR3 protein: CASSHGEGQGANIQYF
CDR3 DNA: TGCGCCAGCAGCCATGGGGAAGGGCAGGGGGCGAACATTCAGTACTTC

V gene: TRBV6-5
J gene: TRBJ2-7
clone size: -
CDR3 length: 15
D gene: TRBD2
CDR3 protein: CASSYRGGSSYEQYF
CDR3 DNA: TGTGCCAGCAGCTATCGCGGGGGTAGCTCCTACGAGCAGTACTTC

V gene: TRBV7-2
J gene: TRBJ2-6
clone size: -
CDR3 length: 18
D gene: -
CDR3 protein: CASSLVGTGGSGANVLTF
CDR3 DNA: TGTGCCAGCAGCTTAGTTGGGACTGGAGGCTCTGGGGCCAACGTCCTGACTTTC

V gene: TRBV3-1/TRBV3-2
J gene: TRBJ2-3
clone size: -
CDR3 length: 15
D gene: TRBD2
CDR3 protein: CASSQNAGGTDTQYF
CDR3 DNA: TGTGCCAGCAGCCAAAATGCGGGGGGCACAGATACGCAGTATTTT

V gene: TRBV7-9
J gene: TRBJ2-5
clone size: once
CDR3 length: 15
D gene: TRBD1
CDR3 protein: CASSSVGTGQETQYF
CDR3 DNA: TGTGCCAGCAGTTCAGTGGGGACAGGCCAAGAGACCCAGTACTTC

V gene: TRBV4-1
J gene: TRBJ2-4
clone size: -
CDR3 length: 12
D gene: -
CDR3 protein: CASLGAKNIQYF
CDR3 DNA: TGCGCCAGCCTAGGAGCCAAAAACATTCAGTACTTC

V gene: TRBV11-2
J gene: TRBJ1-1
clone size: -
CDR3 length: 14
D gene: -
CDR3 protein: CASSLAMPDTEAFF
CDR3 DNA: TGTGCCAGCAGCTTAGCTATGCCGGACACTGAAGCTTTCTTT

V gene: TRBV19
J gene: TRBJ2-7
clone size: once
CDR3 length: 16
D gene: -
CDR3 protein: CASSIEGRQGGHEQYF
CDR3 DNA: TGTGCCAGTAGTATAGAGGGGCGACAGGGAGGACACGAGCAGTACTTC

V gene: TRBV9
J gene: TRBJ2-7
clone size: -
CDR3 length: 13
D gene: -
CDR3 protein: CASSAGSEREQYF
CDR3 DNA: TGTGCCAGCAGCGCCGGGAGTGAAAGGGAGCAGTACTTC

V gene: TRBV7-2
J gene: TRBJ1-2
clone size: -
CDR3 length: 14
D gene: -
CDR3 protein: CASRLRQGSRGYTF
CDR3 DNA: TGTGCCAGCAGACTTCGGCAGGGGTCCCGAGGCTACACCTTC

V gene: TRBV28
J gene: TRBJ2-1
clone size: -
CDR3 length: 15
D gene: TRBD2
CDR3 protein: CASSPLAGESFEQFF
CDR3 DNA: TGTGCCAGCAGTCCACTAGCGGGGGAGAGCTTTGAGCAGTTCTTC

V gene: TRBV3-1/TRBV3-2
J gene: TRBJ2-6
clone size: -
CDR3 length: 19
D gene: TRBD1
CDR3 protein: CASSQDPRTGSSGANVLTF
CDR3 DNA: TGTGCCAGCAGCCAAGATCCCCGGACAGGATCCTCTGGGGCCAACGTCCTGACTTTC

V gene: TRBV14
J gene: TRBJ1-2
clone size: -
CDR3 length: 16
D gene: TRBD1
CDR3 protein: CASSLLTGGEIDGYTF
CDR3 DNA: TGTGCCAGCAGCTTATTGACAGGGGGCGAAATTGACGGCTACACCTTC

V gene: TRBV27
J gene: TRBJ2-7
clone size: few
CDR3 length: 14
D gene: -
CDR3 protein: CASRRFETNYEQYF
CDR3 DNA: TGTGCCAGCAGAAGGTTCGAGACTAACTACGAGCAGTACTTC

V gene: TRBV10-3
J gene: TRBJ2-2
clone size: -
CDR3 length: 18
D gene: TRBD1
CDR3 protein: CAISDPSDRALNTGELFF
CDR3 DNA: TGTGCCATCAGTGACCCATCCGACAGGGCCCTTAACACCGGGGAGCTGTTTTTT

V gene: TRBV19
J gene: TRBJ2-1
clone size: -
CDR3 length: 15
D gene: TRBD2
CDR3 protein: CASSTWTSPYNEQFF
CDR3 DNA: TGTGCCAGTAGTACCTGGACTAGCCCATACAATGAGCAGTTCTTC

V gene: TRBV5-1
J gene: TRBJ1-2
clone size: -
CDR3 length: 14
D gene: TRBD1
CDR3 protein: CASSLGTGNYGYTF
CDR3 DNA: TGCGCCAGCAGCTTGGGGACAGGGAACTATGGCTACACCTTC

V gene: TRBV30
J gene: TRBJ2-1
clone size: -
CDR3 length: 10
D gene: TRBD2
CDR3 protein: CAWSTGRLFF
CDR3 DNA: TGTGCCTGGAGTACCGGGAGGTTGTTCTTC

V gene: TRBV29-1
J gene: TRBJ1-5
clone size: once
CDR3 length: 15
D gene: TRBD1
CDR3 protein: CSVEEGTGEGQPQHF
CDR3 DNA: TGCAGCGTTGAAGAGGGGACAGGGGAGGGTCAGCCCCAGCATTTT

V gene: TRBV11-3
J gene: TRBJ2-1
clone size: once
CDR3 length: 16
D gene: -
CDR3 protein: CASSSLVVGLLNEQFF
CDR3 DNA: TGTGCCAGCAGCTCACTTGTTGTGGGACTCTTAAATGAGCAGTTCTTC

V gene: TRBV28
J gene: TRBJ1-2
clone size: -
CDR3 length: 12
D gene: -
CDR3 protein: CAIQGRGDGYTF
CDR3 DNA: TGTGCCATACAGGGTAGAGGGGATGGCTACACCTTC

V gene: TRBV2
J gene: TRBJ1-1
clone size: -
CDR3 length: 15
D gene: TRBD1
CDR3 protein: CASTEQGQGHTEAFF
CDR3 DNA: TGTGCCAGCACTGAACAGGGACAGGGACACACTGAAGCTTTCTTT

V gene: TRBV3-1/TRBV3-2
J gene: TRBJ2-2
clone size: -
CDR3 length: 15
D gene: -
CDR3 protein: CASSQGTTNTGELFF
CDR3 DNA: TGTGCCAGCAGCCAAGGGACAACGAACACCGGGGAGCTGTTTTTT

V gene: TRBV27
J gene: TRBJ2-1
clone size: -
CDR3 length: 17
D gene: -
CDR3 protein: CASTPRGGLSSYNEQFF
CDR3 DNA: TGTGCCAGCACCCCTAGGGGGGGCCTTAGCTCCTACAATGAGCAGTTCTTC

V gene: TRBV15
J gene: TRBJ1-2
clone size: -
CDR3 length: 13
D gene: -
CDR3 protein: CATSTNRDLGYTF
CDR3 DNA: TGTGCCACCAGCACGAACAGGGATTTGGGCTACACCTTC

V gene: TRBV5-1
J gene: TRBJ2-5
clone size: -
CDR3 length: 15
D gene: -
CDR3 protein: CASSLGGDIQETQYF
CDR3 DNA: TGCGCCAGCAGCTTGGGTGGGGACATCCAAGAGACCCAGTACTTC

V gene: TRBV2
J gene: TRBJ1-2
clone size: once
CDR3 length: 12
D gene: -
CDR3 protein: CATMPRGYGYTF
CDR3 DNA: TGTGCCACGATGCCACGGGGGTATGGCTACACCTTC

V gene: TRBV5-1
J gene: TRBJ2-1
clone size: few
CDR3 length: 14
D gene: -
CDR3 protein: CASSPEAVNNEQFF
CDR3 DNA: TGCGCCAGCAGCCCGGAGGCAGTTAACAATGAGCAGTTCTTC

V gene: TRBV19
J gene: TRBJ2-5
clone size: -
CDR3 length: 15
D gene: TRBD1
CDR3 protein: CASSIGTGLQETQYF
CDR3 DNA: TGTGCCAGTAGTATTGGGACAGGCCTTCAAGAGACCCAGTACTTC

V gene: TRBV2
J gene: TRBJ1-1
clone size: few
CDR3 length: 14
D gene: TRBD1
CDR3 protein: CASLRGQGTSEAFF
CDR3 DNA: TGTGCCAGCCTTCGGGGACAGGGAACTTCTGAAGCTTTCTTT

V gene: TRBV5-6
J gene: TRBJ2-7
clone size: -
CDR3 length: 16
D gene: -
CDR3 protein: CASSLGGGALRYEQYF
CDR3 DNA: TGTGCCAGCAGCTTGGGGGGAGGCGCCTTAAGGTACGAGCAGTACTTC

V gene: TRBV5-4
J gene: TRBJ2-7
clone size: -
CDR3 length: 12
D gene: -
CDR3 protein: CASRAGGNEQYF
CDR3 DNA: TGTGCCAGCAGAGCGGGCGGGAACGAGCAGTACTTC

V gene: TRBV5-4
J gene: TRBJ2-3
clone size: -
CDR3 length: 15
D gene: -
CDR3 protein: CASSLGAGNTDTQYF
CDR3 DNA: TGTGCCAGCAGCTTGGGCGCGGGTAACACAGATACGCAGTATTTT

V gene: TRBV5-4
J gene: TRBJ2-1
clone size: -
CDR3 length: 16
D gene: TRBD2
CDR3 protein: CASSLEGLAGVFEQFF
CDR3 DNA: TGTGCCAGCAGCTTGGAGGGACTAGCGGGAGTCTTTGAGCAGTTCTTC

V gene: TRBV14
J gene: TRBJ2-3
clone size: -
CDR3 length: 14
D gene: TRBD1
CDR3 protein: CASSFGQETDTQYF
CDR3 DNA: TGTGCCAGCAGCTTCGGACAGGAGACAGATACGCAGTATTTT

V gene: TRBV28
J gene: TRBJ1-2
clone size: -
CDR3 length: 12
D gene: -
CDR3 protein: CASSLDRLSYTF
CDR3 DNA: TGTGCCAGCAGTTTAGACAGGCTGAGTTACACCTTC

V gene: TRBV5-1
J gene: TRBJ2-5
clone size: once
CDR3 length: 14
D gene: -
CDR3 protein: CASSLRGEQETQYF
CDR3 DNA: TGCGCCAGCAGCTTGCGCGGGGAACAAGAGACCCAGTACTTC